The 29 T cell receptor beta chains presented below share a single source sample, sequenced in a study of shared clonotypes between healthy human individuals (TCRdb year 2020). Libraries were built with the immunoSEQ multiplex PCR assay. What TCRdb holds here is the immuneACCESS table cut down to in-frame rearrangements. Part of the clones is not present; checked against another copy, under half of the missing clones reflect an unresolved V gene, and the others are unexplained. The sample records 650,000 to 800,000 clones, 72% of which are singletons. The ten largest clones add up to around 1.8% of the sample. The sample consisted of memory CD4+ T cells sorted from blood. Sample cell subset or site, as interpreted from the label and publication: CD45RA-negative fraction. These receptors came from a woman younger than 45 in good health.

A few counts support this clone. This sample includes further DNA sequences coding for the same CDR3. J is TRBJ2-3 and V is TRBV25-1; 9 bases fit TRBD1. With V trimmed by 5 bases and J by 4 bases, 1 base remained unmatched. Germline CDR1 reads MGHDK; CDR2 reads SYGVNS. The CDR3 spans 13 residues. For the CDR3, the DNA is TGTGCCAGCAGTCGACAGGGGGCAGATACGCAGTATTTT. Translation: CASSRQGADTQYF. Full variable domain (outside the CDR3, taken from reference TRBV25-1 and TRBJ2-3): EADIYQTPRYLVIGTGKKITLECSQTMGHDKMYWYQQDPGMELHLIHYSYGVNSTEKGDLSSESTVSRIRTEHFPLTLESARPSHTSQYLCASSRQGADTQYFGPGTRLTVL.

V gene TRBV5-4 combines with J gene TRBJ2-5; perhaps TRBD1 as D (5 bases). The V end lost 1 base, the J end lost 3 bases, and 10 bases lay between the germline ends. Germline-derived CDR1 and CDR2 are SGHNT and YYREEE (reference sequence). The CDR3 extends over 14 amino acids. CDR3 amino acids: CASSLKGVKETQYF. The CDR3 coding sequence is TGTGCCAGCAGCTTGAAAGGGGTCAAAGAGACCCAGTACTTC.

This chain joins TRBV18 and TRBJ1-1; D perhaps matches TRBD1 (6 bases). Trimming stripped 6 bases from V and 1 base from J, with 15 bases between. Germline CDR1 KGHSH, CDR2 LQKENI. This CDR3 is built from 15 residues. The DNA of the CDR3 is TGTGCCAGCTCTGCTGGGGGACAACAGAACACTGAAGCTTTCTTT. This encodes CASSAGGQQNTEAFF.

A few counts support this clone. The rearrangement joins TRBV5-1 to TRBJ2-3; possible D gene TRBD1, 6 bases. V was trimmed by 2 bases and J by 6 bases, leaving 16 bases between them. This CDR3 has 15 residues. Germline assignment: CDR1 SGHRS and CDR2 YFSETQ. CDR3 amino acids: CASSFQGMGGDTQYF. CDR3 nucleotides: TGCGCCAGCAGCTTCCAGGGGATGGGCGGGGATACGCAGTATTTT.

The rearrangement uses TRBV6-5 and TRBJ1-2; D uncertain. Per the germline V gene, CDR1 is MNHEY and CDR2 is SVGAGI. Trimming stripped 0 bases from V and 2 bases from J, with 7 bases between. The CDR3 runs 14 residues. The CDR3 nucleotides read TGTGCCAGCAGTTACTCTGCGGAGAACTATGGCTACACCTTC. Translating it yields CASSYSAENYGYTF.

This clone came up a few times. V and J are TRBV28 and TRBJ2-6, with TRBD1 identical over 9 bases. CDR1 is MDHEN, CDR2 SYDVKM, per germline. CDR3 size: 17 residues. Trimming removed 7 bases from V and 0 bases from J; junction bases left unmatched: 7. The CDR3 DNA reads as TGTGCCAGCAACACGGACAGGGGCCACTCTGGGGCCAACGTCCTGACTTTC. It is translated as CASNTDRGHSGANVLTF.

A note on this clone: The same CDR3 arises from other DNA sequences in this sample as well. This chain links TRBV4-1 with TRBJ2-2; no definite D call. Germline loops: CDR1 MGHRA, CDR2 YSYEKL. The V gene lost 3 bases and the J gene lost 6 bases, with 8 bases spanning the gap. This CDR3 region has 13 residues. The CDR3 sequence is CASSQAPPGELFF. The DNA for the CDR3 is TGCGCCAGCAGCCAGGCTCCTCCCGGGGAGCTGTTTTTT.

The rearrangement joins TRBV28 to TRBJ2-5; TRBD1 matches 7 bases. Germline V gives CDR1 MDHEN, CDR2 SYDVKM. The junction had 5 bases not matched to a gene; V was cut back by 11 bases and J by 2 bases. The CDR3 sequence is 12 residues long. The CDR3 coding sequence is TGTGCCGCGCACAGGGGTCAAGAGACCCAGTACTTC. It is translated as CAAHRGQETQYF.

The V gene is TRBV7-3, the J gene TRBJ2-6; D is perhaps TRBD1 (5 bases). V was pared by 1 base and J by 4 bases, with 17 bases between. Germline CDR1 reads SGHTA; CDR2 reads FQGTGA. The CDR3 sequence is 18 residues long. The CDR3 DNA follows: TGTGCCAGCAGCTTAAGTTACACGGCCAGGGCCGGGGCCAACGTCCTGACTTTC. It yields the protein CASSLSYTARAGANVLTF. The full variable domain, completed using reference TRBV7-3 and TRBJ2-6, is GAGVSQTPSNKVTEKGKYVELRCDPISGHTALYWYRQSLGQGPEFLIYFQGTGAADDSGLPNDRFFAVRPEGSVSTLKIQRTERGDSAVYLCASSLSYTARAGANVLTFGAGSRLTVL.

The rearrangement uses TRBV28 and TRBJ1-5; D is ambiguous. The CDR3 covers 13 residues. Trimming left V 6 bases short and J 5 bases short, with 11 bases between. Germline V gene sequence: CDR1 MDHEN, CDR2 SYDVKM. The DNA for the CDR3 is TGTGCCAGCAGATGGTTCGGCGATCAGCCCCAGCATTTT. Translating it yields CASRWFGDQPQHF.

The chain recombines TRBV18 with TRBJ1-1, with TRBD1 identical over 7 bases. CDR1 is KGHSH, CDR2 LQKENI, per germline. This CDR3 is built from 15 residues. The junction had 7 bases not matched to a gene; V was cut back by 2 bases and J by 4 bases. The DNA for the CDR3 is TGTGCCAGCTCACCAAGCGGGGACAGCAGCACTGAAGCTTTCTTT. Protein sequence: CASSPSGDSSTEAFF. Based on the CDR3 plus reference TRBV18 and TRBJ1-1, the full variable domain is NAGVMQNPRHLVRRRGQEARLRCSPMKGHSHVYWYRQLPEEGLKFMVYLQKENIIDESGMPKERFSAEFPKEGPSILRIQQVVRGDSAAYFCASSPSGDSSTEAFFGQGTRLTVV.

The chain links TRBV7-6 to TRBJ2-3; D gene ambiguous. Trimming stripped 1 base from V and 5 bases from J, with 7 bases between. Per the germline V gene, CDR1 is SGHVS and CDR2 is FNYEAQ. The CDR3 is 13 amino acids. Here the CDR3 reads CASSLVGGDTQYF. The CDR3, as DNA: TGTGCCAGCAGCTTAGTGGGTGGAGATACGCAGTATTTT.

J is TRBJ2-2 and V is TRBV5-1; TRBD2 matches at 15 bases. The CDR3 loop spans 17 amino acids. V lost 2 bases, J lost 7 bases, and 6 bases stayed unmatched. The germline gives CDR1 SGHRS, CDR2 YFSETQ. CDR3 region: CASSFGLAGGPDGELFF. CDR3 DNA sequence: TGCGCCAGCAGCTTCGGACTAGCGGGAGGGCCGGACGGGGAGCTGTTTTTT. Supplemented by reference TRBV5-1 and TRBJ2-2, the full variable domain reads KAGVTQTPRYLIKTRGQQVTLSCSPISGHRSVSWYQQTPGQGLQFLFEYFSETQRNKGNFPGRFSGRQFSNSRSEMNVSTLELGDSALYLCASSFGLAGGPDGELFFGEGSRLTVL.

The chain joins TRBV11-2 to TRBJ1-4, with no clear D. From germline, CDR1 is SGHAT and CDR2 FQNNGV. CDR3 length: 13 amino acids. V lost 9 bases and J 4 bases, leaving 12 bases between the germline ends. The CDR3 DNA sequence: TGTGCCAGGGAACAGAGCTGTAATGAAAAACTGTTTTTT. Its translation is CAREQSCNEKLFF. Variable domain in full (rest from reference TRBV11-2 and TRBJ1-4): EAGVAQSPRYKIIEKRQSVAFWCNPISGHATLYWYQQILGQGPKLLIQFQNNGVVDDSQLPKDRFSAERLKGVDSTLKIQPAKLEDSAVYLCAREQSCNEKLFFGSGTQLSVL.

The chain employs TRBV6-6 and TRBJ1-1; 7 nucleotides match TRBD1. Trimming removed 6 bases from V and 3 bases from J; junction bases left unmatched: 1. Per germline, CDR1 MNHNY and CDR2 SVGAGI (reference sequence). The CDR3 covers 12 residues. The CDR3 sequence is CASSRGYTEAFF. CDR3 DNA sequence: TGTGCCAGCAGCAGGGGGTACACTGAAGCTTTCTTT.

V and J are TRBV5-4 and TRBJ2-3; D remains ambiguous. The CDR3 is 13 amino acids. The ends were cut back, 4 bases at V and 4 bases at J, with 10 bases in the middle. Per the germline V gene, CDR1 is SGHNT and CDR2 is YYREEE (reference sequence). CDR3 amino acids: CASSTRTADTQYF. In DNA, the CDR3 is TGTGCCAGCAGCACCCGGACGGCAGATACGCAGTATTTT.

This CDR3 is CASSQTGSSGEKLFF. The CDR3 region has the DNA TGTGCCAGCTCTCAGACCGGGAGCTCTGGCGAAAAACTGTTTTTT. The V and J genes are TRBV18 and TRBJ1-4; D call uncertain. This CDR3 has 15 residues. Germline CDR1 KGHSH, CDR2 LQKENI. The V and J ends lost 6 bases and 8 bases respectively, with 19 bases between them.

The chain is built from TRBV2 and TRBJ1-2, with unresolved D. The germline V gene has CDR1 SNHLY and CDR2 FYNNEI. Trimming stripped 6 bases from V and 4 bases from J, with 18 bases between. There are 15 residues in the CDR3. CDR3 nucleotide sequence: TGTGCCAGCAGACCCGACATTGCCAGGCTCTATGGCTACACCTTC. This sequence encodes CASRPDIARLYGYTF.

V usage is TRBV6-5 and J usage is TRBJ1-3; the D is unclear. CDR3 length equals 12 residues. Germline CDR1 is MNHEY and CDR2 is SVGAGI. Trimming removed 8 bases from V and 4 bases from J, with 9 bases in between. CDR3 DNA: TGTGCCAGCGCCTCACGGGGAAACACCATATATTTT. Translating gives CASASRGNTIYF.

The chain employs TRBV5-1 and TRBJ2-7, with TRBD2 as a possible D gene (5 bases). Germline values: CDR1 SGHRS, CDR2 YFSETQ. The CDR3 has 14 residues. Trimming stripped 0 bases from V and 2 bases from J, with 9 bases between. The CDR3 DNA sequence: TGCGCCAGCAGCTTGGTCGTCGGGGCCTACGAGCAGTACTTC. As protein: CASSLVVGAYEQYF.

Here the CDR3 DNA reads TGTGCCACTCTTTCGGGGGGGGAAAAACTGTTTTTT. It specifies CATLSGGEKLFF. The chain has TRBV28 and TRBJ1-4; D perhaps matches TRBD1 (5 bases). Germline CDR1 and CDR2: MDHEN and SYDVKM. Trimming cost V 10 bases and J 8 bases, with 14 bases left between them. The CDR3 loop spans 12 amino acids.

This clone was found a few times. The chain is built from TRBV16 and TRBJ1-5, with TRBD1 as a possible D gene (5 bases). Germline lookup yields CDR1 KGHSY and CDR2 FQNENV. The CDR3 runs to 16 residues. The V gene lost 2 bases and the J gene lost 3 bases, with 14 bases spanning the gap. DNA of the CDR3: TGTGCCAGCAGCCAAGGGGACCCGGGCAACAATCAGCCCCAGCATTTT. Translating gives CASSQGDPGNNQPQHF.

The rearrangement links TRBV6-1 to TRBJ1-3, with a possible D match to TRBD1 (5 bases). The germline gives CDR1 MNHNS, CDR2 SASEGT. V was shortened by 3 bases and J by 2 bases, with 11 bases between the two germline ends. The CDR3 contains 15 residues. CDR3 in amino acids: CASSDLGRAGNTIYF. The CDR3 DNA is TGTGCCAGCAGTGATTTAGGCAGGGCTGGAAACACCATATATTTT.

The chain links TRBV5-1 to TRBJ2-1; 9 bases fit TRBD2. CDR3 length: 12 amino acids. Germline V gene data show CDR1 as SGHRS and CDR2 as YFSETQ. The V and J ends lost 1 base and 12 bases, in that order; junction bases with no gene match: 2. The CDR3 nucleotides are TGCGCCAGCAGCTTGACTAGCGGGTTGCAGTTCTTC. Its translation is CASSLTSGLQFF.

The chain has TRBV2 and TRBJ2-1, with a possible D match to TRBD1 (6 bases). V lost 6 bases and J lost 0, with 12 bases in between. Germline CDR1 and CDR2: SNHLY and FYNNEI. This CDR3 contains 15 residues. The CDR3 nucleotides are TGTGCCAGCAGGAGACAGGTGAGCTCCTACAATGAGCAGTTCTTC. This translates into CASRRQVSSYNEQFF.

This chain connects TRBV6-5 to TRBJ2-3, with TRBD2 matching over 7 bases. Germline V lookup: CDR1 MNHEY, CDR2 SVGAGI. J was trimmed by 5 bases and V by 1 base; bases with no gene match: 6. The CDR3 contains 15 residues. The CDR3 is CASSYFGEGLDTQYF. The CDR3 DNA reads TGTGCCAGCAGTTACTTCGGGGAGGGCCTAGATACGCAGTATTTT.

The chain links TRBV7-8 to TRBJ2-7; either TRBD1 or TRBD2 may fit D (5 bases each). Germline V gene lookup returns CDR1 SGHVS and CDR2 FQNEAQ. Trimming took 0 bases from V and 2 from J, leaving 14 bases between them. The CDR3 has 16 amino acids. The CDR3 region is CASSLAGPGVAYEQYF. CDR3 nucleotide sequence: TGTGCCAGCAGCTTAGCGGGACCCGGCGTCGCCTACGAGCAGTACTTC.

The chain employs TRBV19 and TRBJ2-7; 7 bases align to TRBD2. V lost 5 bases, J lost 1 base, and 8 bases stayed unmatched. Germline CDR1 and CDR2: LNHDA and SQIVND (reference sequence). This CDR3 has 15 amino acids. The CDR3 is CASSVGLVGSYEQYF. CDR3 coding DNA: TGTGCCAGTAGTGTCGGACTAGTAGGGTCCTACGAGCAGTACTTC. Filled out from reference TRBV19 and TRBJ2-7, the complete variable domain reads DGGITQSPKYLFRKEGQNVTLSCEQNLNHDAMYWYRQDPGQGLRLIYYSQIVNDFQKGDIAEGYSVSREKKESFPLTVTSAQKNPTAFYLCASSVGLVGSYEQYFGPGTRLTVT.

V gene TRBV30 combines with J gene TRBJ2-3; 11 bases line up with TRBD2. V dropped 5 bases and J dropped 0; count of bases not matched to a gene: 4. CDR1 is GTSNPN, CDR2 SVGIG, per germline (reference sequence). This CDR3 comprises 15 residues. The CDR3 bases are TGTGCCTGGTTGCGGACTAGCGGGAGCACAGATACGCAGTATTTT. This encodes CAWLRTSGSTDTQYF.